What follows are 13 T cell receptor beta chains derived from one specimen sequenced in a study of shared clonotypes between healthy human individuals. Only CD45RO-negative cells positively selected for CCR7 counted as naive CD8 cells, so terminally differentiated effector memory CD45RA+ cells were excluded. Libraries were prepared by immunoSEQ multiplex PCR; TCRdb keeps only in-frame clonotypes and omits some of them. Found here are about 2 million clones, about 94% of them singletons; the top ten hold more than 0.95%. The sequencing input was naive CD8+ T cells sorted from blood. The receptor set was obtained from a man between 18 and 35 years old in good health.

The rearrangement joins TRBV7-9 to TRBJ2-7; 7 bases are a match to TRBD2. Germline V gives CDR1 SEHNR, CDR2 FQNEAQ (reference sequence). Trimming at V came to 6 bases and at J to 3 bases, leaving 11 bases not matched to a gene. The CDR3 has 15 amino acids. The CDR3 loop is CASSAHPSGDYEQYF. CDR3 DNA sequence: TGTGCCAGCAGTGCTCACCCGAGCGGGGACTACGAGCAGTACTTC.

V and J are TRBV29-1 and TRBJ2-1; weak D call: TRBD1 (6 bases). CDR1 and CDR2 from the germline V gene are SQVTM and ANQGSEA. With 1 base removed from V and 6 bases from J, the gap between germline ends came to 13 bases. The CDR3 contains 14 residues. The CDR3 sequence: CSVEGQAPPNEQFF. In DNA, the CDR3 is TGCAGCGTTGAAGGACAGGCCCCTCCCAATGAGCAGTTCTTC.

About this clone itself: The junction differs from germline at one of its ends, possibly a read error. The chain employs TRBV4-1 and TRBJ1-6; D call uncertain. The CDR3 consists of 16 residues. Germline V CDR1 and CDR2: MGHRA, YSYEKL. DNA of the CDR3: TGCGCCAGCAGACAAGAAATCAGCTCCTATAATTCACCCCTCCACTTT. It is translated as CASRQEISSYNSPLHF.

This sequence joins TRBV5-1 and TRBJ2-6, with TRBD2 as a possible D gene (5 bases). Germline assignment: CDR1 SGHRS and CDR2 YFSETQ. CDR3 length: 17 amino acids. V lost 3 bases and J lost 4, with 17 bases in between. The CDR3 here is CASSSDLRDDGANVLTF. Written as DNA, the CDR3 is TGCGCCAGCAGCTCGGACTTAAGGGATGACGGGGCCAACGTCCTGACTTTC.

As regards this clone: The same CDR3 arises from other DNA sequences in this sample as well. V is TRBV4-1 and J is TRBJ2-7; 12 bases are a match to TRBD1. Germline CDR1 MGHRA, CDR2 YSYEKL. The CDR3 has 14 residues. With 4 bases clipped from V and 6 bases from J, the junction kept 4 bases outside the gene matches. CDR3 sequence reads: CASSPGQGAGEQYF. CDR3 nucleotides: TGCGCCAGCAGCCCGGGACAGGGGGCCGGCGAGCAGTACTTC.

The gene calls are TRBV4-3 and TRBJ1-1; maybe TRBD1 (5 bases). V gave up 4 bases and J gave up 4 bases, with 22 bases separating them. The CDR3 has 17 amino acids. Germline assignment: CDR1 LGHNA and CDR2 YSLEER. The CDR3 protein is CASSRQDVLGVITEAFF. DNA for the CDR3: TGCGCCAGCAGCCGTCAAGACGTTTTAGGGGTGATCACTGAAGCTTTCTTT.

V usage is TRBV10-1 and J usage is TRBJ2-3; no definite D call. The V and J ends lost 8 bases and 6 bases respectively, with 18 bases between them. CDR3 length equals 14 residues. Per germline, CDR1 WNHNN and CDR2 SYGVQD (reference sequence). CDR3 coding DNA: TGCGCCAGCCAAATGGGGTTATTTTCGGATACGCAGTATTTT. Protein product: CASQMGLFSDTQYF.

V gene TRBV6-1 combines with J gene TRBJ1-3; D is possibly TRBD1 (6 bases). The germline CDR1 and CDR2 sequences are MNHNS and SASEGT. The CDR3 is 16 residues long. Trimming stripped 4 bases from V and 0 bases from J, with 13 bases between. CDR3: CASSADRIDSGNTIYF. The CDR3 region has the DNA TGTGCCAGCAGTGCTGACAGGATCGACTCTGGAAACACCATATATTTT.

The J gene is TRBJ2-1, the V gene TRBV7-9, with D perhaps being TRBD1 or TRBD2 (5 bases each). The CDR3 contains 14 residues. Germline CDR1 SEHNR, CDR2 FQNEAQ (reference sequence). Trimming left V 4 bases short and J 6 bases short, with 13 bases between. CDR3 coding DNA: TGTGCCAGCAGCTCGGGACCCCTAGGCAATGAGCAGTTCTTC. The encoded protein is CASSSGPLGNEQFF.

As regards this clone: The junction departs from the called germline gene at one end, perhaps through a read error. The chain carries TRBV18 and TRBJ2-7, with TRBD2 matching 10 bases. CDR1 and CDR2 (germline): KGHSH, LQKENI. CDR3 length: 16 residues. The CDR3 here is CASSPRTSGDPYEQYF. The CDR3 bases are TGTGCCAGCTCACCACGAACTAGCGGGGACCCCTATGAGCAGTACTTC.

V usage is TRBV6-5 and J usage is TRBJ2-5; maybe TRBD1 (5 bases). Germline V gene data show CDR1 as MNHEY and CDR2 as SVGAGI. V dropped 10 bases and J dropped 4 bases, with 16 bases sitting between them. The CDR3 totals 13 residues. The DNA for the CDR3 is TGTGCCACCCTTCAGGGTAACGGAGAGACCCAGTACTTC. Translating gives CATLQGNGETQYF.

V and J are TRBV7-6 and TRBJ2-1, with D perhaps given as TRBD1 or TRBD2 (5 bases each). The CDR3 runs 12 residues. Per the germline V gene, CDR1 is SGHVS and CDR2 is FNYEAQ. V lost 8 bases, J lost 4 bases, and 9 bases lay in between. CDR3 coding DNA: TGTGCCAGCGGCGAGGGGTACAATGAGCAGTTCTTC. This gives the protein CASGEGYNEQFF.

The chain links TRBV10-3 to TRBJ2-2; D is unresolved. CDR1 and CDR2 from the germline V gene are ENHRY and SYGVKD. V lost 5 bases and J lost 7, with 8 bases in between. The CDR3 sequence is 12 residues long. DNA of the CDR3: TGTGCCATCAGTCGACGTGGCGGGGAGCTGTTTTTT. Translated, it gives CAISRRGGELFF.